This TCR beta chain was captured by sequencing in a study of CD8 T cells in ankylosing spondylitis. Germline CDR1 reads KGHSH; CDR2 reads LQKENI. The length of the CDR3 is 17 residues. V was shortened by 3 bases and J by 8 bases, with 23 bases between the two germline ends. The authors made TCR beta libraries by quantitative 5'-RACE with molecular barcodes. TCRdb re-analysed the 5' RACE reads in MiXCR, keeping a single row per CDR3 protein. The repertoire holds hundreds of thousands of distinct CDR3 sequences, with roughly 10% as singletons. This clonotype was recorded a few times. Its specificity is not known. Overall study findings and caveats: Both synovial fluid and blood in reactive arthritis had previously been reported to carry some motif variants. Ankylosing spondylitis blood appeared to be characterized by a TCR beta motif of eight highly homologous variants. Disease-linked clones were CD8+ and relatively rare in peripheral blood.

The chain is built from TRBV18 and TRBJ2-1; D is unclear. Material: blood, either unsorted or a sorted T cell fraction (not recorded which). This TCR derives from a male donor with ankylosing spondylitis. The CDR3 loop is CASSPFGIPAIPDEQFF. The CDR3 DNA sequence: TGTGCCAGCTCACCCTTTGGGATCCCAGCGATTCCCGATGAGCAGTTCTTC.